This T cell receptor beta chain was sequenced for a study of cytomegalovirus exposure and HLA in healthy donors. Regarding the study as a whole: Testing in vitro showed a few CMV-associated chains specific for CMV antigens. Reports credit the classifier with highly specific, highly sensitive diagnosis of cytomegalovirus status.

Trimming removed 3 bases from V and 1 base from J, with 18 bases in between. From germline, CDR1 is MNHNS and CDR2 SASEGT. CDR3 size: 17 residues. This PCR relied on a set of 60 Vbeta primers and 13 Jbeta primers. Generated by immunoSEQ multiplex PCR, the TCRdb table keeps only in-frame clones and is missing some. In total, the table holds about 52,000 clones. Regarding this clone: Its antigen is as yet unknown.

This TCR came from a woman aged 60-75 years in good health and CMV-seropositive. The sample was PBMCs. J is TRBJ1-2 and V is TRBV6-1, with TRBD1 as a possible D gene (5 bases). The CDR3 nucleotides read TGTGCCAGCAGTGACAGGGTCGGCCCTCTTAGTAACTATGGCTACACCTTC. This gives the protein CASSDRVGPLSNYGYTF.